This TCR beta chain was observed in a study of shared clonotypes between healthy human individuals. Study observations and caveats: When compared with the clonotypes that were shared by all four sorted-subset donors, the non-shared clonotypes turned out to have lower generation probabilities.

As concerns this clone: Its antigen remains unknown.

Data came from immunoSEQ multiplex PCR; TCRdb stores just in-frame clones and leaves some out. The sample has about 650,000 clones, 95% to 96% seen once. Terminally differentiated effector memory CD45RA+ cells were excluded from the naive CD8 cells, which were CD45RO-negative and positively selected for CCR7. CDR1 is SGHAT and CDR2 is FQNNGV in the germline V gene. The CDR3 contains 15 residues. The trim removed 0 bases at V and 5 bases at J, leaving 6 bases unmatched. V gene TRBV11-2 combines with J gene TRBJ2-7; TRBD1 aligns across 8 bases. The sample taken for sequencing was naive CD8+ T cells sorted from blood. The sequence derives from a woman aged 25-40 years in good health. The CDR3 DNA reads TGTGCCAGCAGCTTAGATCCTGCAGGGGGCAACGAGCAGTACTTC. The encoded protein is CASSLDPAGGNEQYF.